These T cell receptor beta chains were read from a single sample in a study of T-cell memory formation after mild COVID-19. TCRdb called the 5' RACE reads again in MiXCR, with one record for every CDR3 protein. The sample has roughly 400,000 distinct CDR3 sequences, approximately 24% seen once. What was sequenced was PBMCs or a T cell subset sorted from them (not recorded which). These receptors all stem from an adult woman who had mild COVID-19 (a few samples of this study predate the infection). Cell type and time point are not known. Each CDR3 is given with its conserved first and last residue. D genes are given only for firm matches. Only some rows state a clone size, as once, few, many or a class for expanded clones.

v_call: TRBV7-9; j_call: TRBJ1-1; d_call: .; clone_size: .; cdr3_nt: TGTGCCAGCAGCTTAAGGACCCTGAACACTGAAGCTTTCTTT; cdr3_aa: CASSLRTLNTEAFF
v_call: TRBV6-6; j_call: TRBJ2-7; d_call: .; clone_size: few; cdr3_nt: TGTGCCAGCAGGATCCGAGCCGTTGCCGAGCAGTACTTC; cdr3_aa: CASRIRAVAEQYF
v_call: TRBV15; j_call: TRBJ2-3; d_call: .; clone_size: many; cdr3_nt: TGTGCCACCAGCAGAGACGGGGACCGCACAGATACGCAGTATTTT; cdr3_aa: CATSRDGDRTDTQYF
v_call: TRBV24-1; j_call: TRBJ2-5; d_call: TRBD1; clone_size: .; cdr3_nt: TGTGCCACCAGTGCGGGTACAGGGGGGAACCAAGAGACCCAGTACTTC; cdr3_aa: CATSAGTGGNQETQYF
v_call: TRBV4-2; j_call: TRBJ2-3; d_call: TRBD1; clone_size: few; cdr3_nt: TGTGCCAGCAGCCACGGACAGGGGGTTAGCACAGATACGCAGTATTTT; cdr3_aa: CASSHGQGVSTDTQYF
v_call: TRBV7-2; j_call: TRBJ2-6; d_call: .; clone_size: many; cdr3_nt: TGTGCCAGCAGCTTCGGGGGATCTGGGGCCAACGTCCTGACTTTC; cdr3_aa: CASSFGGSGANVLTF
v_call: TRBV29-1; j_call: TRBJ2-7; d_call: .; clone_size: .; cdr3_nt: TGCAGCGTTCTACAGGTAGGCGAGCAGTACTTC; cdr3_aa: CSVLQVGEQYF
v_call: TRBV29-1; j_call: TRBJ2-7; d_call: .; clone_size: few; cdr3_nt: TGCAGCGTGACCGCAGGGATCTACGAGCAGTACTTC; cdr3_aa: CSVTAGIYEQYF
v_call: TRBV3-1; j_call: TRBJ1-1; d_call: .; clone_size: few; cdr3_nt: TGTGCCAGCGCCGAACAGGTGACCACTGAAGCTTTCTTT; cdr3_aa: CASAEQVTTEAFF
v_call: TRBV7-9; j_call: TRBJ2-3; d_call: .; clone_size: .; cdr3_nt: TGTGCCAGCAGCCCCCCCAGCGGCACAGATACGCAGTATTTT; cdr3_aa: CASSPPSGTDTQYF
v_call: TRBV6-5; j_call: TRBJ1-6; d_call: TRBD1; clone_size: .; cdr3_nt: TGTGCCAGCAGACGGGACAGTAATTCACCCCTCCACTTT; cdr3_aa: CASRRDSNSPLHF
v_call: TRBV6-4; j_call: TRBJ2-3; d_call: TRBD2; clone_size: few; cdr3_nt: TGTGCCAGCAGTACGGGCGGGGGAACAGATACGCAGTATTTT; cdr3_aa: CASSTGGGTDTQYF
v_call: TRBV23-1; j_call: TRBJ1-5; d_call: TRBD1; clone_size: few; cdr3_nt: TGCGCCAGCAGTCCTTCAAGGACAGGGGGATATAGAAACAATCAGCCCCAGCATTTT; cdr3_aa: CASSPSRTGGYRNNQPQHF
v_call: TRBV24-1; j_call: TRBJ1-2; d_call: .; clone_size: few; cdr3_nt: TGTGCCACCAGTGAGGGACTCAACTATGGCTACACCTTC; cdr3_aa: CATSEGLNYGYTF
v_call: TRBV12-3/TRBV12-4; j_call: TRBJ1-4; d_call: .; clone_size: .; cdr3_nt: TGTGCCAGCAGTTTTAGGGTCAGGGTAGGGGAAAAACTGTTTTTT; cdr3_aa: CASSFRVRVGEKLFF
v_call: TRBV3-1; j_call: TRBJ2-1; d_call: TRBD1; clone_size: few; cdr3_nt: TGTGCCAGCAGCCAAGGCGCCAGGGGGCTGGGCAATGAGCAGTTCTTC; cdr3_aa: CASSQGARGLGNEQFF
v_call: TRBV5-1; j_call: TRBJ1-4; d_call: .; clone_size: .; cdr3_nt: TGCGCCAGCAGCTTGGACAGGATGATGGAAAAACTGTTTTTT; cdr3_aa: CASSLDRMMEKLFF
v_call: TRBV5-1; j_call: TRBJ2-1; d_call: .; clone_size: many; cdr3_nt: TGCGCCAGCAGCTCAGACAGCTACAATGAGCAGTTCTTC; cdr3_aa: CASSSDSYNEQFF
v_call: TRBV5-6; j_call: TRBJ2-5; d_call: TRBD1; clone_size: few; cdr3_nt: TGTGCCAGCAGCGCAACCACAGGGGACCAAGAGACCCAGTACTTC; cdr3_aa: CASSATTGDQETQYF
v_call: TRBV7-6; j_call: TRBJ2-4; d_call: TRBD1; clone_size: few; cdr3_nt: TGTGCCAGCAGCTTAGCGACAGGGGGCCAAAACATTCAGTACTTC; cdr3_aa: CASSLATGGQNIQYF
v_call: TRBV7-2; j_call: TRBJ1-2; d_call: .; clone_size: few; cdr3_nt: TGTGCCAGCAGCTTCCGTCAGGAGGAGGGCGGCTATGGCTACACCTTC; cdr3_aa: CASSFRQEEGGYGYTF
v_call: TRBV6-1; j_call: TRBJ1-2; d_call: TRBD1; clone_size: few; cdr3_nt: TGTGCCAGCAGTGTGGGACAGGGGCCAAACTATGGCTACACCTTC; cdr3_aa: CASSVGQGPNYGYTF
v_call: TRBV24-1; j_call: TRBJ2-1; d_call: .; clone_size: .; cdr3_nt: TGTGCCACCAGTGATTTTTTAAGGGGCAATGAGCAGTTCTTC; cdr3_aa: CATSDFLRGNEQFF
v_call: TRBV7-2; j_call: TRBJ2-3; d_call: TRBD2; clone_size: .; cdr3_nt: TGTGCCAGCAGCCCAACTAGCGTAATGGATACGCAGTATTTT; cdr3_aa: CASSPTSVMDTQYF
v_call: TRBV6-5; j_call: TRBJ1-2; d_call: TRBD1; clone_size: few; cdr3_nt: TGTGCCAGCAGTCCTGGACAGGGACACGTGGGGGGCTATGGCTACACCTTC; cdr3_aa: CASSPGQGHVGGYGYTF
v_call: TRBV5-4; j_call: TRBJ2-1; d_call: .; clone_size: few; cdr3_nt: TGTGCCAGCAGCTTGGACGGCCCTCCAGGCAATGAGCAGTTCTTC; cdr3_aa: CASSLDGPPGNEQFF
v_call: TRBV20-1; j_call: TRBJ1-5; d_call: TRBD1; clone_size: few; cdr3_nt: TGCAGTGCTGGACAGGGGAGCAATCAGCCCCAGCATTTT; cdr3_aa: CSAGQGSNQPQHF
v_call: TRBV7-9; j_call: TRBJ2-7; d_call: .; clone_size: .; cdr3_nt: TGTGCCAGCAGCCCCGGGGGCCGGATGACCTACGAGCAGTACTTC; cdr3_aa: CASSPGGRMTYEQYF
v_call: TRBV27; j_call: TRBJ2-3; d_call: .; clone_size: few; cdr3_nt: TGTGCCAGCAGTCCCTCGGGACTGCAGGTAACCCACTCCGGCACAGATACGCAGTATTTT; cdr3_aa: CASSPSGLQVTHSGTDTQYF
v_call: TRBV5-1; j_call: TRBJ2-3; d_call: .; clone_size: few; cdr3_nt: TGCGCCAGCAGCGTTAGACAGGCTGCATTGGATACGCAGTATTTT; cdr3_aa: CASSVRQAALDTQYF
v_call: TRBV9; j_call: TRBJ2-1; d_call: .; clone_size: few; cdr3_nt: TGTGCCAGCAGCGTAGCCGTGGGGACCGTATACAATGAGCAGTTCTTC; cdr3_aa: CASSVAVGTVYNEQFF
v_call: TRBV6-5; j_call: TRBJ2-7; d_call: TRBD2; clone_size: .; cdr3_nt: TGTGCCAGCAGTTACGAGCGGGGGGGCCAGGGGCAGTACTTC; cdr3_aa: CASSYERGGQGQYF
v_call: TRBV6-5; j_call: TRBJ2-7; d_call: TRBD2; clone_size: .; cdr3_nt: TGTGCCAGCAGCCCTTCGCGGGAGGGACGGGAGCAGTACTTC; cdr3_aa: CASSPSREGREQYF
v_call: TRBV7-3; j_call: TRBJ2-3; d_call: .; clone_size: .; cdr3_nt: TGTGCCAGCAGCTTAACGGCGTTCACAGATACGCAGTATTTT; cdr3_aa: CASSLTAFTDTQYF